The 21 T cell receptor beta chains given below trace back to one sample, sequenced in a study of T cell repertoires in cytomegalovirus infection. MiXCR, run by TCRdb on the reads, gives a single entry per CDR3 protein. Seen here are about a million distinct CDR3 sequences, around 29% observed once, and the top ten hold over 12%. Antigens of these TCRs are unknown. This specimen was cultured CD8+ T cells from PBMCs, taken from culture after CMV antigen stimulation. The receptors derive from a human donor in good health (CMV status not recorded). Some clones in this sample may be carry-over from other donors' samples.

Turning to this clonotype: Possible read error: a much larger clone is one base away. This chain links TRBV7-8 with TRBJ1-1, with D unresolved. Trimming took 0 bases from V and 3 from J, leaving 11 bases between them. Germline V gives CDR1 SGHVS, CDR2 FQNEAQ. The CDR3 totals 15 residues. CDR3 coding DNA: TGTGCCAGCAGCTTAGCTCGGGAGCACGACACTGAAGCTTTCTTT. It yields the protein CASSLAREHDTEAFF. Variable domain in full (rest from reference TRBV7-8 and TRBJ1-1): GAGVSQSPRYKVAKRGQDVALRCDPISGHVSLFWYQQALGQGPEFLTYFQNEAQLDKSGLPSDRFFAERPEGSVSTLKIQRTQQEDSAVYLCASSLAREHDTEAFFGQGTRLTVV.

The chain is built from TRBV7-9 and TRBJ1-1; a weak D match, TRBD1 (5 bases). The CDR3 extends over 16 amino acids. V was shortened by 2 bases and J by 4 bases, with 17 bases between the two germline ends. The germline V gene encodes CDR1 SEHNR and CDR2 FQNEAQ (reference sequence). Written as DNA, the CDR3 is TGTGCCAGCAGCTTAAAGCGGGGACCGAGAGGCACTGAAGCTTTCTTT. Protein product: CASSLKRGPRGTEAFF.

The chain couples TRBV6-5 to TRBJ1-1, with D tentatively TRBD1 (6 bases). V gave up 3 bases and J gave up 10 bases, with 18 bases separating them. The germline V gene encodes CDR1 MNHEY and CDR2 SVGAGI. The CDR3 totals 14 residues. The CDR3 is CASSYMAGEEGAFF. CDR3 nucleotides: TGTGCCAGCAGTTATATGGCAGGGGAGGAAGGAGCTTTCTTT.

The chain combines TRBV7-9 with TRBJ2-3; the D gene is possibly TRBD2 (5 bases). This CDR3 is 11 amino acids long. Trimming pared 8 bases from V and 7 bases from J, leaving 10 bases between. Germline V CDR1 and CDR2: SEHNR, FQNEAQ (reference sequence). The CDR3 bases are TGTGCCAGCGTCAGAGGGAATACGCAGTATTTT. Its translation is CASVRGNTQYF.

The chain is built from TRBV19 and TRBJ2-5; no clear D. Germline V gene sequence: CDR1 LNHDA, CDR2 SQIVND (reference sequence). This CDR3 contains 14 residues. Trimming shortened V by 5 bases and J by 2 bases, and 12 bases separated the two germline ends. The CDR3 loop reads CASSALFGQETQYF. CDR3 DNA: TGTGCCAGTAGTGCACTATTTGGTCAAGAGACCCAGTACTTC.

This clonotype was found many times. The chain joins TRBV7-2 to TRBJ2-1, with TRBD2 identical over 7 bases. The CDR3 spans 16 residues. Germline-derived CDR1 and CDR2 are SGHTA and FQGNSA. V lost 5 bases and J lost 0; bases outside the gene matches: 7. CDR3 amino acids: CASSPKRGPSYNEQFF. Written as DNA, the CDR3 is TGTGCCAGCAGCCCGAAGCGGGGACCCTCCTACAATGAGCAGTTCTTC. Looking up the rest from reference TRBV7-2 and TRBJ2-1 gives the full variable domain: GAGVSQSPSNKVTEKGKDVELRCDPISGHTALYWYRQSLGQGLEFLIYFQGNSAPDKSGLPSDRFSAERTGGSVSTLTIQRTQQEDSAVYLCASSPKRGPSYNEQFFGPGTRLTVL.

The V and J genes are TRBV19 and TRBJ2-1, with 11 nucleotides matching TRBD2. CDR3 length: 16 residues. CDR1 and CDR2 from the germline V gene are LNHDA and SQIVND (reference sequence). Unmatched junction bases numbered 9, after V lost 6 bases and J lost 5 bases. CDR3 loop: CASSNLLAGEDNEQFF. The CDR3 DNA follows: TGTGCCAGTAGCAACTTACTAGCGGGGGAGGACAATGAGCAGTTCTTC.

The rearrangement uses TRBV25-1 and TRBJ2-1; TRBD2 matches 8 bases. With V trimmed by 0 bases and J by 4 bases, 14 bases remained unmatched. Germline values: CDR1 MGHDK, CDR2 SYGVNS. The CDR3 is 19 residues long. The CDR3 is CASSEYLAFTGGVYNEQFF. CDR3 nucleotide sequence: TGTGCCAGCAGTGAATATTTGGCCTTCACGGGGGGGGTATACAATGAGCAGTTCTTC.

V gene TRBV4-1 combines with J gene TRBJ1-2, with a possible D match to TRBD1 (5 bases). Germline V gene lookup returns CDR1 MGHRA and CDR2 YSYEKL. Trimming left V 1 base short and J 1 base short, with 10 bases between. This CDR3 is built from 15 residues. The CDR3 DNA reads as TGCGCCAGCAGCCAAGGACAGCAAAATAACTATGGCTACACCTTC. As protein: CASSQGQQNNYGYTF.

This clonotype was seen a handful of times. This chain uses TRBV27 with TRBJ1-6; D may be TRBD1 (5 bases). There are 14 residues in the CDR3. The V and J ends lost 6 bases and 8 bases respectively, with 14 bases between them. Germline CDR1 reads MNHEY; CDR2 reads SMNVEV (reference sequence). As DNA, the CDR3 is TGTGCCAGCAGCAGGGTCTGGGCCGATTCACCCCTCCACTTT. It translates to CASSRVWADSPLHF.

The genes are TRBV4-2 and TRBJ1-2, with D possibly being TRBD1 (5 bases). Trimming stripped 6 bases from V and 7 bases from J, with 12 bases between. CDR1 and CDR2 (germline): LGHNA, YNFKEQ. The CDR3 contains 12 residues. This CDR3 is CASRPPRAGYTF. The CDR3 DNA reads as TGTGCCAGCAGGCCCCCCAGGGCTGGCTACACCTTC.

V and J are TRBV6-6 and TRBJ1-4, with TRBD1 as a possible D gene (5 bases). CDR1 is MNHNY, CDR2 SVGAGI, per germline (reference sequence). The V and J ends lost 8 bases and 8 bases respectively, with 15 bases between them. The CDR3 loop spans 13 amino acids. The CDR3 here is CASLQGTGEKLFF. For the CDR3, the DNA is TGTGCCAGCCTGCAGGGAACGGGAGAAAAACTGTTTTTT.

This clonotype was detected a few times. The CDR3: CASRQDTGSGYTF. CDR3 bases: TGTGCCAGCAGACAAGACACGGGTTCCGGCTACACCTTC. The chain couples TRBV7-9 to TRBJ1-2; D remains ambiguous. The ends were cut back, 6 bases at V and 8 bases at J, with 16 bases in the middle. CDR3 length: 13 amino acids. Germline values: CDR1 SEHNR, CDR2 FQNEAQ (reference sequence).

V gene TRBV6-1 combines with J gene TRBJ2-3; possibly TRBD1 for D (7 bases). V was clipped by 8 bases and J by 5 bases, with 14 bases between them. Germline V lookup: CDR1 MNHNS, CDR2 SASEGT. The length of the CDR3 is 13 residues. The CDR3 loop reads CASYRQGGDTQYF. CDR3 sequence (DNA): TGTGCCAGCTACCGACAGGGAGGAGATACGCAGTATTTT.

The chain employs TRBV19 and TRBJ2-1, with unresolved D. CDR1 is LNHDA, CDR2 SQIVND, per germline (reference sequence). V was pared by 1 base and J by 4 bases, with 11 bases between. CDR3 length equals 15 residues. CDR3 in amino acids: CASSIVLDGYNEQFF. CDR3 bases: TGTGCCAGTAGTATAGTTTTGGACGGTTACAATGAGCAGTTCTTC.

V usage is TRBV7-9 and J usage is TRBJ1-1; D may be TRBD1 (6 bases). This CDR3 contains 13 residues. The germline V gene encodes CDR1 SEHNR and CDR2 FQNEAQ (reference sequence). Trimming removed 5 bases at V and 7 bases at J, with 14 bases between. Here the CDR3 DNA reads TGTGCCAGCAGCCCCAGAGGGGGGGTTGAAGCTTTCTTT. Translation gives CASSPRGGVEAFF.

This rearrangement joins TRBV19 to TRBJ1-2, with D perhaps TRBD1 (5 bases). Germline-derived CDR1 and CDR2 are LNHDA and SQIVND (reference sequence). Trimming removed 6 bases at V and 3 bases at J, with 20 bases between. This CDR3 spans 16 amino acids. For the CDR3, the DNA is TGTGCCAGTAGCCCAAACCCACGCAGGGTTGACTATGGCTACACCTTC. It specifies CASSPNPRRVDYGYTF. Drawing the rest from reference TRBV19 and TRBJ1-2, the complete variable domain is DGGITQSPKYLFRKEGQNVTLSCEQNLNHDAMYWYRQDPGQGLRLIYYSQIVNDFQKGDIAEGYSVSREKKESFPLTVTSAQKNPTAFYLCASSPNPRRVDYGYTFGSGTRLTVV.

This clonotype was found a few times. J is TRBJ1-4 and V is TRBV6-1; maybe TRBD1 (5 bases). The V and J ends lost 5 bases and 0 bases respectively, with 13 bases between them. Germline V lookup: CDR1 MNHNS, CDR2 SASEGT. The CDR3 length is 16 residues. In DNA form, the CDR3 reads TGTGCCAGCAGTCCCCGCTTGGGGGCAACTAATGAAAAACTGTTTTTT. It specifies CASSPRLGATNEKLFF.

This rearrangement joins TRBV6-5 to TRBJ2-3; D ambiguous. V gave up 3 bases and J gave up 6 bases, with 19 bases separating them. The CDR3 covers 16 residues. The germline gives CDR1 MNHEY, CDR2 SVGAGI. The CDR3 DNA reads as TGTGCCAGCAGTTATCATACGGGTCGATATCCGGATACGCAGTATTTT. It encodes CASSYHTGRYPDTQYF.

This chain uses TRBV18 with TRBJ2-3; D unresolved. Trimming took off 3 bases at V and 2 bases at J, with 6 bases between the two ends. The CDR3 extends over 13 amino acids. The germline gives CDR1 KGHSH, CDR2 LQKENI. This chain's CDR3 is CASSPATTDTQYF. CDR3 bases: TGTGCCAGCTCACCCGCGACCACAGATACGCAGTATTTT.

This CDR3 reads CASIEDLGETQYF. In nucleotides, the CDR3 is TGCGCCAGCATCGAAGACCTGGGGGAGACCCAGTACTTC. This chain connects TRBV10-2 to TRBJ2-5; D not certain. This CDR3 contains 13 residues. Germline loops: CDR1 WSHSY, CDR2 SAAADI. With 7 bases removed from V and 5 bases from J, the gap between germline ends came to 14 bases.